This T cell receptor beta chain originates from a study of T cells in Graves' hyperthyroidism and ophthalmopathy (dated by TCRdb to between 2018 and 2020). Notes on the research overall: Peripheral blood was collected at initial diagnosis, before any treatment. To identify TCR V-J signatures that set the groups apart, the researchers used a discovery cohort of 100 patients, made up of 40 to 45 with Graves' ophthalmopathy and about 59 with stable Graves' hyperthyroidism. Prospective prediction of ophthalmopathy was tested in an independent validation cohort consisting of 18 hyperthyroidism patients and more than 15 patients who later progressed to ophthalmopathy. The 90 to 100 discovery patients were randomly split 7:3 into training and test sets. In addition, the study compared T-cell repertoires in thyroid tissue and in blood from a handful of Graves' hyperthyroidism patients. After blood sampling, hyperthyroidism patients were treated with methimazole at a starting dose of 30 mg daily, and ophthalmopathy patients were treated with high-dose intravenous methylprednisolone. The paper reports TCR Vbeta CDR3 sequencing of over 120 peripheral blood samples: under 45 ophthalmopathy, about 75 hyperthyroidism and some 17 progressor patients. What the research found in general, with its limitations: Ophthalmopathy was separated from stable hyperthyroidism by a 13 V-J signature model, with roughly 88% sensitivity and roughly 81% specificity obtained in cross-validation and 80%/75% obtained in testing. Blood samples also contained most of the expanded thyroid clonotypes (frequency above 0.001), which suggests that blood repertoires may reflect thyroid immune responses. In validation, progression to ophthalmopathy was predicted by the model with 65% to 71% sensitivity and approximately 78% specificity, a median of 6.5 months before onset. Sample size was not statistically predetermined, and blinding of investigators to group allocation was not performed.

The TCR beta CDR3 regions were amplified from RNA transcripts. For the first round of RT-PCR on the TCR CDR3, the HTBI primer set was used together with the Qiagen OneStep RT-PCR kit. A second multiplex PCR round built the libraries, followed by size selection and purification. The libraries were sequenced on an Illumina HiSeq2000 using paired-end 100 bp reads. The authors processed their data as follows. SOAPnuke was used to process the raw data, with reads discarded if the reads contained adapters or uncalled bases, had a mean Phred below 15, or lacked an exact constant-primer or identifier match. COPE v1.2.5 was used to merge high-quality paired reads, and clonotypes were defined as unique nucleotide sequences. MiTCR v1.1 was used to align the clonotypes against IMGT TRBV, TRBD and TRBJ reference segments. Only V-J combinations with frequency above 0.0001, covering 99.2% of repertoires, were analysed. The TCS score was defined as the ratio of F50 (clonal expansion) to E x V (chaos), calculated using BLOSUM62-based TCRdist between CDR3 peptides within each V-J. Welch's t-statistics and random forest reduced roughly 530 V-J features to 13, which were used in a naive Bayes classifier (R e1071). Starting from the raw public reads, TCRdb applied fastp trimming at Q25, assembled clones with MiXCR and retained in-frame beta chains. Identical CDR3 protein sequences are pooled into one entry, listed with their most common genes and DNA. The V and J calls follow TCRdb's processing rather than the paper's. This sample lists some 360,000 distinct CDR3 sequences; around 13% were detected once. The leading ten clones occupy approximately 9.9% of the sample.

This clonotype has ten or more counts. The specificity of this receptor is unknown. No quality values exist for individual bases; no much larger clone is one base distant. A patient counted as having stable Graves' hyperthyroidism if no progression to ophthalmopathy occurred over 18 months of follow-up. Hyperthyroidism patients were newly diagnosed, with disease duration under 2 months, and aged 18 to 65 years. Patients with uncontrolled infections, other autoimmune diseases, pregnancy or lactation were excluded. Diagnoses relied on clinical symptoms, serum thyroxine and TRAb, thyroid ultrasound and orbital computed tomography. PBMCs were separated from roughly 10 ml of fresh peripheral blood using Ficoll-Paque density gradient centrifugation. Total RNA was extracted with Trizol reagent, and quality was checked on an Agilent 2100 Bioanalyzer. The CDR3 measures 16 amino acids from cysteine to phenylalanine. Left in the record is the CDR3 DNA by itself, 48 bases read in frame from the first base. The germline V gene (reference sequence) specifies MNHEY as CDR1 and SMNVEV as CDR2. Germline trimming: 5 bases from V, 4 bases from J; junction bases outside gene matches: 11.

Sequenced sample: blood. Recombination linked TRBV27 to TRBJ1-5; the junction holds 7 bases that match TRBD1. This clonotype originated in a woman aged 55-70 years with Graves' hyperthyroidism. CDR3 sequence: CASSPSPGTVNQPQHF. The nucleotides read TGTGCCAGCAGTCCCAGCCCCGGGACAGTTAATCAGCCCCAGCATTTT.